Each of the 13 T cell receptor beta chains below was sequenced from the same sample in a study of CD4 T cell repertoires in COVID-19. Sequencing was done directly on freshly isolated, uncultured memory T cells. Using immunoSEQ multiplex PCR, the repertoire was profiled, and TCRdb retains in-frame clones only, with some absent. The sample includes 20,000 to 25,000 clones, around 87% of them seen just once. The sample consisted of central memory CD4+ T cells from blood, taken before the COVID-19 pandemic. These TCRs come from a human donor who had COVID-19.

The chain employs TRBV7-3 and TRBJ2-1; 14 nucleotides line up with TRBD2. Trimming at V came to 5 bases and at J to 8 bases, leaving 8 bases not matched to a gene. This CDR3 is built from 16 residues. Germline assignment: CDR1 SGHTA and CDR2 FQGTGA. The CDR3 DNA reads TGTGCCAGCAGCGTAGGGACTAGCGGGGGTTTCGATGAGCAGTTCTTC. Its translation: CASSVGTSGGFDEQFF.

J is TRBJ2-7 and V is TRBV28; 11 positions match TRBD2. Germline lookup yields CDR1 MDHEN and CDR2 SYDVKM. This CDR3 has 13 amino acids. The J segment lost 3 bases and the V segment lost 7 bases, leaving 2 bases of the junction unmatched. Written as DNA, the CDR3 is TGTGCCAGCATGACTAGCGGGAACTACGAGCAGTACTTC. It translates to CASMTSGNYEQYF.

The chain couples TRBV2 to TRBJ1-2; 8 nucleotides line up with TRBD1. V shed 10 bases and J 1 base; nucleotides not matched to a gene: 5. The CDR3 consists of 13 residues. CDR1 SNHLY and CDR2 FYNNEI come from the germline V gene. The CDR3 bases are TGTGCCACGGGACAGGATTTTAACTATGGCTACACCTTC. It yields the protein CATGQDFNYGYTF.

The CDR3 DNA follows: TGTGCCAGCAGCAGATGGACCGGGACAGGGAATAGTGGCTACACCTTC. This gives the protein CASSRWTGTGNSGYTF. This chain joins TRBV7-9 and TRBJ1-2, with 9 bases lining up with TRBD1. CDR3 length equals 16 residues. Germline CDR1 SEHNR, CDR2 FQNEAQ (reference sequence). The trim removed 5 bases at V and 7 bases at J, leaving 14 bases unmatched.

V and J are TRBV2 and TRBJ1-3; maybe TRBD1 (6 bases). Per the germline V gene, CDR1 is SNHLY and CDR2 is FYNNEI. This CDR3 contains 14 residues. V shed 6 bases and J shed 2 bases, with 11 bases lying between them. The CDR3 reads CASRKAGAGNTIYF. CDR3 nucleotides: TGTGCCAGCAGGAAGGCAGGGGCTGGAAACACCATATATTTT.

The J gene is TRBJ2-2, the V gene TRBV19, with a weak D call TRBD2 (6 bases). The length of the CDR3 is 14 residues. The V gene lost 7 bases and the J gene lost 4 bases, with 13 bases spanning the gap. CDR1 LNHDA and CDR2 SQIVND come from the germline V gene (reference sequence). CDR3 residues: CASIGGPGTGELFF. For the CDR3, the DNA is TGTGCCAGTATAGGAGGGCCGGGCACCGGGGAGCTGTTTTTT.

The chain carries TRBV4-2 and TRBJ2-6; TRBD2 matches 8 bases. Per germline, CDR1 LGHNA and CDR2 YNFKEQ. Trimming took 4 bases from V and 1 from J; bases not matched to a gene: 6. The CDR3 covers 17 residues. The CDR3 reads CASSPGLETSGANVLTF. CDR3 sequence (DNA): TGTGCCAGCAGCCCGGGACTAGAGACTTCTGGGGCCAACGTCCTGACTTTC.

The V and J genes are TRBV9 and TRBJ2-7; TRBD2 agrees at 12 bases. The CDR3 extends over 14 amino acids. V gave up 6 bases and J gave up 3 bases; unmatched junction bases: 4. Germline CDR1 and CDR2: SGDLS and YYNGEE. The CDR3 spells CASMTGLAGYEQYF. In DNA, the CDR3 is TGTGCCAGCATGACGGGACTAGCGGGCTACGAGCAGTACTTC. Variable domain in full (rest from reference TRBV9 and TRBJ2-7): DSGVTQTPKHLITATGQRVTLRCSPRSGDLSVYWYQQSLDQGLQFLIQYYNGEERAKGNILERFSAQQFPDLHSELNLSSLELGDSALYFCASMTGLAGYEQYFGPGTRLTVT.

V is TRBV6-1 and J is TRBJ1-5; D uncertain. Germline CDR1 is MNHNS and CDR2 is SASEGT. The CDR3 is 14 residues long. V lost 11 bases and J 0 bases, leaving 14 bases between the germline ends. The CDR3 reads CAVGRTYSNQPQHF. The DNA for the CDR3 is TGTGCCGTAGGACGGACTTATAGCAATCAGCCCCAGCATTTT.

V and J are TRBV5-4 and TRBJ2-5; D possibly corresponds to TRBD1 (5 bases). CDR1 and CDR2 (germline): SGHNT, YYREEE (reference sequence). This CDR3 contains 15 residues. The ends were cut back, 4 bases at V and 7 bases at J, with 20 bases in the middle. The CDR3 DNA sequence: TGTGCCAGCAGCCCCGAAGGGGTCTTCAAAGGGACCCAGTACTTC. Its translation: CASSPEGVFKGTQYF. Together with reference TRBV5-4 and TRBJ2-5, the CDR3 gives the full variable domain: ETGVTQSPTHLIKTRGQQVTLRCSSQSGHNTVSWYQQALGQGPQFIFQYYREEENGRGNFPPRFSGLQFPNYSSELNVNALELDDSALYLCASSPEGVFKGTQYFGPGTRLLVL.

This sequence joins TRBV4-2 and TRBJ2-7; 7 bases line up with TRBD2. Germline V CDR1 and CDR2: LGHNA, YNFKEQ. V was pared by 4 bases and J by 4 bases, with 10 bases of the junction left unmatched. The CDR3 has 15 residues. CDR3 nucleotides: TGTGCCAGCAGCCCTGAGCGGGGAAAGGCTTACGAGCAGTACTTC. Protein product: CASSPERGKAYEQYF.

The V call is TRBV5-4, the J call TRBJ2-7; TRBD2 is a possible D gene (6 bases). The CDR3 covers 15 residues. Trimming cost V 0 bases and J 4 bases, with 14 bases left between them. The germline V gene has CDR1 SGHNT and CDR2 YYREEE (reference sequence). DNA for the CDR3: TGTGCCAGCAGCTTGGGAGTAGCGGAGGTTTACGAGCAGTACTTC. Translated, it gives CASSLGVAEVYEQYF.

The chain employs TRBV25-1 and TRBJ1-4, with 7 nucleotides matching TRBD1. Trimming took 3 bases from V and 3 from J; bases not matched to a gene: 7. Germline CDR1 MGHDK, CDR2 SYGVNS. The CDR3 has 16 amino acids. Here the CDR3 DNA reads TGTGCCAGCAGTGATTTTCTTGGACAGGCTAATGAAAAACTGTTTTTT. This translates into CASSDFLGQANEKLFF.